This TCR beta chain derives from a study of PD-1 blockade in classical Hodgkin lymphoma. General study findings and limits: Unlike CD8+ TCR diversity, which did not rise significantly by C4D1, CD4+ TCR diversity did.

In regard to this clone: Its specificity is not known.

Every single patient, without exception, relapsed after autologous stem cell transplantation, and brentuximab vedotin exposure varied. The germline CDR1 and CDR2 sequences are SGHTA and FQGTGA. CDR3 length: 12 residues. V lost 3 bases, J lost 7 bases, and 6 bases lay in between. Measured with immunoSEQ multiplex PCR; TCRdb has only the in-frame clones, and not every one. The table has some 25,000 clones, approximately 82% seen once. Sequenced material: peripheral blood mononuclear cells (PBMCs), taken before the second cycle of nivolumab. The TCR was taken from a human donor with classical Hodgkin lymphoma. The chain is built from TRBV7-3 and TRBJ2-2; maybe TRBD2 (5 bases). CDR3 amino acids: CASSFGDGELFF. The CDR3 DNA reads TGTGCCAGCAGCTTCGGGGACGGGGAGCTGTTTTTT. Full variable domain (rest looked up from reference TRBV7-3 and TRBJ2-2): GAGVSQTPSNKVTEKGKYVELRCDPISGHTALYWYRQSLGQGPEFLIYFQGTGAADDSGLPNDRFFAVRPEGSVSTLKIQRTERGDSAVYLCASSFGDGELFFGEGSRLTVL.